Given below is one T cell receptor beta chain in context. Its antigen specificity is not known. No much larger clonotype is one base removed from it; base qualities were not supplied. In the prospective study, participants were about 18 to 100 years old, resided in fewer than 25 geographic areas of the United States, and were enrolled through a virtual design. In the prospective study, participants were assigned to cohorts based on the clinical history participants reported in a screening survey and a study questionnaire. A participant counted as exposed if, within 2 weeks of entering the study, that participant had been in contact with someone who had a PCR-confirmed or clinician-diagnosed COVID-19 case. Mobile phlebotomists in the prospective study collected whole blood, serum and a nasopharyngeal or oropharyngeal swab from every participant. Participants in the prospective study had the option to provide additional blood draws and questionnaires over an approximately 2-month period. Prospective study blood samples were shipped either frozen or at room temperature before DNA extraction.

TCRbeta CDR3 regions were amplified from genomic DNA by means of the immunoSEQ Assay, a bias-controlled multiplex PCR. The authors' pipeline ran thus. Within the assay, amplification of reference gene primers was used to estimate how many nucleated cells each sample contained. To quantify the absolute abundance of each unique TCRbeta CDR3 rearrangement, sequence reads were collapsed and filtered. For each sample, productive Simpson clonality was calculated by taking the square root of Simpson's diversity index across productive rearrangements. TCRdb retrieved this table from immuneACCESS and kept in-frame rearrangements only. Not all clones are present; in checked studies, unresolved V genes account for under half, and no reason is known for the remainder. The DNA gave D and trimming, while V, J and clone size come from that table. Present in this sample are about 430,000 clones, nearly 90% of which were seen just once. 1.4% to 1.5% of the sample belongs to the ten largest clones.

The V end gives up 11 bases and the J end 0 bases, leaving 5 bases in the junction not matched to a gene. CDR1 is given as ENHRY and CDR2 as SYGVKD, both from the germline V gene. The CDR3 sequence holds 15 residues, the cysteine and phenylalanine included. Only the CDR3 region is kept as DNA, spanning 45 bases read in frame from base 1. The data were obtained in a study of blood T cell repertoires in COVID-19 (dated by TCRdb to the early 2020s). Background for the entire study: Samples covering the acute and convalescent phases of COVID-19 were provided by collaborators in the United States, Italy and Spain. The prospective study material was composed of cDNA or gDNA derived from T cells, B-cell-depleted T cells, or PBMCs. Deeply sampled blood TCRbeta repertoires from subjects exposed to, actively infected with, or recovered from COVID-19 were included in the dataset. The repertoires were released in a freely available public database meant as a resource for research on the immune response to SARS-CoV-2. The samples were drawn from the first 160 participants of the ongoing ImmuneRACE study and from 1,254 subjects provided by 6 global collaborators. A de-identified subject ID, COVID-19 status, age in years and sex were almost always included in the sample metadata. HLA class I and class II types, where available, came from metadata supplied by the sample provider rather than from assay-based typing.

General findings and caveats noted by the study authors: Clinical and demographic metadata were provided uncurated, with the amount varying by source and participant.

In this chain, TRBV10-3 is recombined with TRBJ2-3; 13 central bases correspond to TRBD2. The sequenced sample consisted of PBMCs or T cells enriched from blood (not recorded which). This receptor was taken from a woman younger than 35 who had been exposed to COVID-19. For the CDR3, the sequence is CAGGLAGLSTDTQYF. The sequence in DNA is TGTGCCGGGGGACTAGCGGGGCTGAGCACAGATACGCAGTATTTT.